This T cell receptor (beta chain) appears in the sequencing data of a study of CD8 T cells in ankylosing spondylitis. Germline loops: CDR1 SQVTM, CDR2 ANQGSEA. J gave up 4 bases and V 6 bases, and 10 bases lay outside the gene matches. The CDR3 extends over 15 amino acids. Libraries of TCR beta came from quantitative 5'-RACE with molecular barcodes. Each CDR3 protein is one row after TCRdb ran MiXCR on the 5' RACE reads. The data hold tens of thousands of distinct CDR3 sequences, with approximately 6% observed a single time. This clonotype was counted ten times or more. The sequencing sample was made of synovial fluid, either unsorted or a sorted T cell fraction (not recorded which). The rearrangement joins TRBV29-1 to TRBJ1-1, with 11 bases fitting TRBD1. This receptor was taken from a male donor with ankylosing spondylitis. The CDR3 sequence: CSVTPSGTGGTEAFF. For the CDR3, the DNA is TGCAGCGTGACACCTTCCGGGACAGGGGGCACTGAAGCTTTCTTT.